These T cell receptor beta chains were read from a single sample in a study of cytomegalovirus exposure and HLA in healthy donors. Sequencing used immunoSEQ multiplex PCR; TCRdb keeps in-frame clones, though not all of them. Of about 98,000 clones in the sample, about 81% were seen once. Material: PBMCs. These receptor sequences come from a man younger than 35 in good health and CMV-seropositive. The CDR3 runs from the conserved cysteine through the conserved F or W. The D gene is left open where the match is weak. Not every row has a clone size; where given, it reads once, few, many or a size class.

CDR3 DNA | CDR3 protein | J gene | D gene | V gene | clone size
TGTGCCTGGAGGGCCTACAGGGGGCGCGACTCTGAAGCTTTCTTT | CAWRAYRGRDSEAFF | TRBJ1-1 | TRBD1 | TRBV30 | -
TGTGCCAGCAGTCCCGGGGGGGGAGCTTCCTACGAGCAGTACTTC | CASSPGGGASYEQYF | TRBJ2-7 | TRBD2 | TRBV6-4 | -
TGTGCCAGCAGTGAACTAGCGGGGGGGCCAGAGACCCAGTACTTC | CASSELAGGPETQYF | TRBJ2-5 | TRBD2 | TRBV6-1 | few
TGTGCCAGCAGTTCAAGGACTAGCGGGGTTTACAATGAGCAGTTCTTC | CASSSRTSGVYNEQFF | TRBJ2-1 | TRBD2 | TRBV6-5 | few
TGTGCCAGCAGCTTAGGGTACGGGGGGGCCTCAAAGACCTACGAGCAGTACTTC | CASSLGYGGASKTYEQYF | TRBJ2-7 | TRBD2 | TRBV7-2 | once
TGTGCCAGCTCACCACTTGAGGGAAATGAAGCTTTCTTT | CASSPLEGNEAFF | TRBJ1-1 | - | TRBV18 | -
TGTGCCAGTATGTTGATCGGTCCTGAAGCTTTCTTT | CASMLIGPEAFF | TRBJ1-1 | - | TRBV19 | few
TGTGCCAGCAGCTTAGGACTAGCGGGTTTAAGCTCCTACAATGAGCAGTTCTTC | CASSLGLAGLSSYNEQFF | TRBJ2-1 | TRBD2 | TRBV7-9 | -
TGTGCCTGGAATGAGCGGGGGGCCCTAGGGAATGAGCAGTTCTTC | CAWNERGALGNEQFF | TRBJ2-1 | TRBD2 | TRBV30 | -
TGTGCCAGCAGCTTACAGATGGGACTAGCGGGGGGCAATGAGCAGTTCTTC | CASSLQMGLAGGNEQFF | TRBJ2-1 | TRBD2 | TRBV11-3 | -
TGTGCCAGCAGTTTAGGGACAGGGTGGGATGAAAAACTGTTTTTT | CASSLGTGWDEKLFF | TRBJ1-4 | TRBD1 | TRBV27 | -
TGTGCCAGCTCACCACCAGATGTGGGCCCCCTCGTAGGACTGTTTTTT | CASSPPDVGPLVGLFF | TRBJ1-4 | - | TRBV18 | few
TGTGCCAGCAGTGTTTTGGGTAGAGGAATGAACACTGAAGCTTTCTTT | CASSVLGRGMNTEAFF | TRBJ1-1 | - | TRBV2 | -
TGTGCCAGCTTTTTCAGACAGGGTGGAGTCTTC | CASFFRQGGVF | TRBJ2-7 | TRBD1 | TRBV6-4 | -
TGTGCCAGCACCACGACAGGGGTTACTGGCGGGACCCAGTACTTC | CASTTTGVTGGTQYF | TRBJ2-5 | TRBD1 | TRBV7-9 | -
TGTGCCATCAGTGAGGGACAGGGTGATGCACCCCTCCACTTT | CAISEGQGDAPLHF | TRBJ1-6 | TRBD1 | TRBV10-3 | -
TGTGCCAGCAGTGAAGTGGGGGGCTCCTACGAGCAGTACTTC | CASSEVGGSYEQYF | TRBJ2-7 | - | TRBV2 | -
TGTGCCAGCAGTTACTCTTCGGGGGAGCAGTACTTC | CASSYSSGEQYF | TRBJ2-7 | - | TRBV6-5 | -
TGTGCCAGCAGCAACACACTAGCGGGGGGTTACAATGAGCAGTTCTTC | CASSNTLAGGYNEQFF | TRBJ2-1 | TRBD2 | TRBV7-6 | -
TGCGCCAGCAGCGTACTACCGGGGGGCAATCAGCCCCAGCATTTT | CASSVLPGGNQPQHF | TRBJ1-5 | - | TRBV10-2 | -
TGTGCCATCAGTGACGGACAGAGCTCAAATGAAAAACTGTTTTTT | CAISDGQSSNEKLFF | TRBJ1-4 | - | TRBV10-3 | -
TGCGCCAGCAGCCCGACAGGGGTCGGGGACGAGCAGTACTTC | CASSPTGVGDEQYF | TRBJ2-7 | TRBD1 | TRBV5-1 | -
TGTGCCAGCAGCTTAGGAGGGGCCTACAATGAGCAGTTCTTC | CASSLGGAYNEQFF | TRBJ2-1 | - | TRBV13 | -
TGTGCCAGCTCACCGCCGGTTTCTGGGGCCAACGTCCTGACTTTC | CASSPPVSGANVLTF | TRBJ2-6 | - | TRBV18 | -
TGTGCCAGCACCCTCTCGGGGGGACCAGAGACCCAGTACTTC | CASTLSGGPETQYF | TRBJ2-5 | TRBD2 | TRBV11-1 | few
TGTGCCTGGAGGAGCGGGGGGGGCACAGATACGCAGTATTTT | CAWRSGGGTDTQYF | TRBJ2-3 | TRBD2 | TRBV30 | -
TGTGCCAGCAAGACCGGGAGGAACACTGAAGCTTTCTTT | CASKTGRNTEAFF | TRBJ1-1 | - | TRBV2 | few
TGCGCCAGCAGCCAAGATAGGCAGGCCTACAATCAGCCCCAGCATTTT | CASSQDRQAYNQPQHF | TRBJ1-5 | - | TRBV4-1 | -
TGTGCCACCAACGGGCCAGACGGGGATAACTATGGCTACACCTTC | CATNGPDGDNYGYTF | TRBJ1-2 | - | TRBV2 | -
TGTGCCAGCAGCTTGAGCGGGGGGGTCACAGATACGCAGTATTTT | CASSLSGGVTDTQYF | TRBJ2-3 | TRBD2 | TRBV5-4 | few
TGCGCCAGCAGCTCCGCCCTGACAGGGGTACACAATGAGCAGTTCTTC | CASSSALTGVHNEQFF | TRBJ2-1 | TRBD1 | TRBV5-1 | once
TGTGCCAGCAGCCCCCGGGACAGGGCCGGTGGGTGGGGAGGCTACACCTTC | CASSPRDRAGGWGGYTF | TRBJ1-2 | TRBD1 | TRBV5-7 | -
TGTGCCAGCAGTTACCAGTTATCGCACAATGAGCAGTTCTTC | CASSYQLSHNEQFF | TRBJ2-1 | - | TRBV28 | once
TGTGCCTGGAGTTACAGGGCTGGAAACACCATATATTTT | CAWSYRAGNTIYF | TRBJ1-3 | - | TRBV30 | few
TGTGCCAGCAGCTTGTCGGGACAGGGAGAGGACGAGCAGTACTTC | CASSLSGQGEDEQYF | TRBJ2-7 | TRBD1 | TRBV5-6 | -
TGCGCCAGCAGCCAAGCGGGAGGATTTAATGGCTACACCTTC | CASSQAGGFNGYTF | TRBJ1-2 | - | TRBV4-1 | -
TGTGCCAGCAGCTTGGGGTACAGGGGTCTAGATACGCAGTATTTT | CASSLGYRGLDTQYF | TRBJ2-3 | TRBD1 | TRBV5-6 | -
TGCGCCAGCAGTGACACTTCAAACAGGGACATTCAGTACTTC | CASSDTSNRDIQYF | TRBJ2-4 | - | TRBV10-2 | -
TGTGCCAGCAGCTTGAATCAGGGCCCACGGCATTTT | CASSLNQGPRHF | TRBJ1-5 | - | TRBV5-4 | -
TGTGCCAGCAGTTTGATCGACAGGGAGAACACTGAAGCTTTCTTT | CASSLIDRENTEAFF | TRBJ1-1 | TRBD1 | TRBV28 | few
TGTGCCAGCAGTTCACTAAGCGGGGGGGACTACGAGCAGTACTTC | CASSSLSGGDYEQYF | TRBJ2-7 | TRBD2 | TRBV27 | -
TGCAGCGTGGGCCCGAAACAGGGGACGGTCAATGAGCAGTTCTTC | CSVGPKQGTVNEQFF | TRBJ2-1 | TRBD1 | TRBV29-1 | -
TGTGCCAGCAGCCTACCCAATGAGAACATTCAGTACTTC | CASSLPNENIQYF | TRBJ2-4 | - | TRBV7-9 | -
TGTGCCAGCAGCTCAACGGGACTTGGGTTCTACGAGCAGTACTTC | CASSSTGLGFYEQYF | TRBJ2-7 | - | TRBV28 | -
TGTGCCAGCAGCTTAGAGGGTTACTGGCGGGGAGCGGGGGAGGAAGAGACCCAGTACTTC | CASSLEGYWRGAGEEETQYF | TRBJ2-5 | TRBD2 | TRBV11-2 | few
TGTGCCAGCAGCCGAGGGGGGGGAGGTCAGCCCCAGCATTTT | CASSRGGGGQPQHF | TRBJ1-5 | - | TRBV7-6 | -
TGTGTCAGAAGCAAAAAATTCCGACAGGGAAACTATGGCTACACCTTC | CVRSKKFRQGNYGYTF | TRBJ1-2 | - | TRBV7-5 | few
TGTGCCAGCCTTTGGAACGGGGGGGCCTCCGAGCAGTACTTC | CASLWNGGASEQYF | TRBJ2-7 | TRBD2 | TRBV28 | -
TGTGCCAGCAGGATGGAACGGACAGCCTTAGGAACCCTCCACTTT | CASRMERTALGTLHF | TRBJ1-6 | - | TRBV2 | -
TGTGCCAGAAGCTGGGGTCGGTGGACAGTCTACAATGAGCAGTTCTTC | CARSWGRWTVYNEQFF | TRBJ2-1 | - | TRBV5-3 | -
TGTGCCACCAGCAGAGATTTAAACCCGGCCCAGTACTTC | CATSRDLNPAQYF | TRBJ2-5 | - | TRBV15 | -
TGTGCCTGGGCCATTAGCCCCGAGGGCTGGGAGCAGTACTTC | CAWAISPEGWEQYF | TRBJ2-7 | - | TRBV30 | -
TGTGCCAGCAGCTTAATGGAATACACTAGAGATAATCAGCCCCAGCATTTT | CASSLMEYTRDNQPQHF | TRBJ1-5 | - | TRBV11-3 | few
TGTGCCAGCAGCCCAATAGAATATGGCTACACCTTC | CASSPIEYGYTF | TRBJ1-2 | - | TRBV7-6 | -
TGTGCCAGCAGTTTTACAGGGGACTCCACAGATACGCAGTATTTT | CASSFTGDSTDTQYF | TRBJ2-3 | - | TRBV28 | few